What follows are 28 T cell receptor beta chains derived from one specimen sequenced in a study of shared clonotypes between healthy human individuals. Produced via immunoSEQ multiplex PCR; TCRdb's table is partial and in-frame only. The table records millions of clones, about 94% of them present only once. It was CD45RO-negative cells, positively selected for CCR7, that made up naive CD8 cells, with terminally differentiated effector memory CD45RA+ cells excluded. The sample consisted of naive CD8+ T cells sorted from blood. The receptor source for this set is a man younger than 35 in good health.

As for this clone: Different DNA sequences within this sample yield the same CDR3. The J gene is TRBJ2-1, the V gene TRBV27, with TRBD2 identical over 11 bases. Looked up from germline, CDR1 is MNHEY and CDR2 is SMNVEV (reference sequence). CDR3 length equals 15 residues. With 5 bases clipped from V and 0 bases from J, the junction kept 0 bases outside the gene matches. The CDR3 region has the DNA TGTGCCAGCAGTCTAGCGGGGGGCTCCTACAATGAGCAGTTCTTC. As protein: CASSLAGGSYNEQFF.

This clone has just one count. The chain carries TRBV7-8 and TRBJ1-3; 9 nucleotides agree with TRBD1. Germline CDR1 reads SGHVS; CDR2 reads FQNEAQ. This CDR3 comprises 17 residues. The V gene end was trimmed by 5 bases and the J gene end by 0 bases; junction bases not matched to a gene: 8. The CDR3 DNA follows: TGTGCCAGCAGCCCGGGGACAGGGTTCTTCTCTGGAAACACCATATATTTT. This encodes CASSPGTGFFSGNTIYF.

CDR3 in amino acids: CASSSGLAGGLYQETQYF. As DNA, the CDR3 is TGTGCCAGCAGTAGTGGACTAGCGGGGGGCCTTTACCAAGAGACCCAGTACTTC. V usage is TRBV28 and J usage is TRBJ2-5; TRBD2 matches 14 bases. The germline V gene encodes CDR1 MDHEN and CDR2 SYDVKM. Trimming removed 5 bases from V and 0 bases from J; junction bases left unmatched: 8. CDR3 length: 18 amino acids.

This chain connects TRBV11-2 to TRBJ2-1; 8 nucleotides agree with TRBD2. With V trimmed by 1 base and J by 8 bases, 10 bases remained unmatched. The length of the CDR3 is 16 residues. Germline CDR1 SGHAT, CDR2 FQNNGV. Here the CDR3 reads CASSLGAGLVMDEQFF. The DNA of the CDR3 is TGTGCCAGCAGCTTAGGCGCGGGACTAGTTATGGATGAGCAGTTCTTC.

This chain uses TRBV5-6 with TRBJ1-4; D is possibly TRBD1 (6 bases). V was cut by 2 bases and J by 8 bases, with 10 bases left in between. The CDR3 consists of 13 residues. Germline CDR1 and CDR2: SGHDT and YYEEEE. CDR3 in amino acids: CASSFTGGEKLFF. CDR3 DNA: TGTGCCAGCAGCTTTACGGGGGGCGAAAAACTGTTTTTT.

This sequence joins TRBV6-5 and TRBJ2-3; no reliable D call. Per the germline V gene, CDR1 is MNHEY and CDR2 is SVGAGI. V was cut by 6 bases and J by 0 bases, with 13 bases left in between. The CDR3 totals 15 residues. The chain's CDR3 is CASSQLRTSTDTQYF. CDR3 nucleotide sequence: TGTGCCAGCAGCCAGTTACGAACTAGCACAGATACGCAGTATTTT.

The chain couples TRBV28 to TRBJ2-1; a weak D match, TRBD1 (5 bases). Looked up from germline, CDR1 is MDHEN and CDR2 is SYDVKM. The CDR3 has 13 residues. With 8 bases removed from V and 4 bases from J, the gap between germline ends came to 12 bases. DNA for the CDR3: TGTGCCAGCCGTGGGGCAGGGTACAATGAGCAGTTCTTC. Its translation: CASRGAGYNEQFF.

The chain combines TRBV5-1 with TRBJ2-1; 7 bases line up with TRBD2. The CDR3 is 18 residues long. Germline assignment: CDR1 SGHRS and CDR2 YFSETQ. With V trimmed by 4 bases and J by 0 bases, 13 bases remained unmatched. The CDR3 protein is CASSPRPAGPSSYNEQFF. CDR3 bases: TGCGCCAGCAGCCCTCGGCCAGCGGGACCTAGCTCCTACAATGAGCAGTTCTTC.

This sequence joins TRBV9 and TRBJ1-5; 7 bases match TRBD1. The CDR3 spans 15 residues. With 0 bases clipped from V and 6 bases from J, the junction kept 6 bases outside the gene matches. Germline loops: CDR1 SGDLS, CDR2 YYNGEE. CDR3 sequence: CASSVGSNRGQPQHF. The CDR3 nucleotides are TGTGCCAGCAGCGTAGGCAGTAACAGGGGTCAGCCCCAGCATTTT.

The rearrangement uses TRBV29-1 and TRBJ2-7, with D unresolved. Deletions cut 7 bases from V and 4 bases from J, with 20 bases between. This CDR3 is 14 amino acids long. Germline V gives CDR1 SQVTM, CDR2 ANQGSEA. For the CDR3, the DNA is TGCAGCGCTCAACCGGCGATGGGGTTTTACGAGCAGTACTTC. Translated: CSAQPAMGFYEQYF.

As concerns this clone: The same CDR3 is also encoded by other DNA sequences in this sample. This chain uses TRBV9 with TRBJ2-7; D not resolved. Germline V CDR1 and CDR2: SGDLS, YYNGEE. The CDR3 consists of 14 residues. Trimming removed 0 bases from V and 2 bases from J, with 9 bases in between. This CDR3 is CASSVGGATYEQYF. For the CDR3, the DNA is TGTGCCAGCAGCGTAGGAGGAGCAACCTACGAGCAGTACTTC.

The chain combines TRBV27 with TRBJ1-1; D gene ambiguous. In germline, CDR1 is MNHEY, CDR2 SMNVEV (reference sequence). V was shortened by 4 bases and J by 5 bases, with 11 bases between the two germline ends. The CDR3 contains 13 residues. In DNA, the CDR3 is TGTGCCAGCAGTTCCGGAGTGTGGACTGAAGCTTTCTTT. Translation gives CASSSGVWTEAFF.

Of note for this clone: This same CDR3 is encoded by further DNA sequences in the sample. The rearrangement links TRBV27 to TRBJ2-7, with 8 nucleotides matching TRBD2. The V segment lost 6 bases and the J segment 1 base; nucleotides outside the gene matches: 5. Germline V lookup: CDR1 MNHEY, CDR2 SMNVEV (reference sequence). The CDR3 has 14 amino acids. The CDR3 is CASSLAGASYEQYF. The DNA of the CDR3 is TGTGCCAGCAGCCTAGCGGGCGCGTCCTACGAGCAGTACTTC.

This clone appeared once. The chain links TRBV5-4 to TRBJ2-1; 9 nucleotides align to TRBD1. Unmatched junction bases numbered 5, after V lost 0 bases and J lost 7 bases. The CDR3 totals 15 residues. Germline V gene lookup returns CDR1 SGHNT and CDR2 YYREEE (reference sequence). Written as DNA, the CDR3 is TGTGCCAGCAGCTTGGTAGGACAGGGGAAGAATGAGCAGTTCTTC. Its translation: CASSLVGQGKNEQFF.

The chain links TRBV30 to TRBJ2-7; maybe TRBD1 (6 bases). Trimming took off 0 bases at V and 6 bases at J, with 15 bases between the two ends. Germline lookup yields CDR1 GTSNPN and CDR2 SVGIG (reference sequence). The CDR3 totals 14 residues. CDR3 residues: CAWSVLGAPSEQYF. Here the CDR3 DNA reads TGTGCCTGGAGTGTACTGGGGGCTCCTTCCGAGCAGTACTTC.

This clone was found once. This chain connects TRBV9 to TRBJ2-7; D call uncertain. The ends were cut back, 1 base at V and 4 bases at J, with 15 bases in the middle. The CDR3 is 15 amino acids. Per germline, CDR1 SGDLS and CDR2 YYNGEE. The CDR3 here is CASSVQALSGYEQYF. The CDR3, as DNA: TGTGCCAGCAGCGTACAGGCCCTCTCCGGATACGAGCAGTACTTC. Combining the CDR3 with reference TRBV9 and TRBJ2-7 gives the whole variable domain DSGVTQTPKHLITATGQRVTLRCSPRSGDLSVYWYQQSLDQGLQFLIQYYNGEERAKGNILERFSAQQFPDLHSELNLSSLELGDSALYFCASSVQALSGYEQYFGPGTRLTVT.

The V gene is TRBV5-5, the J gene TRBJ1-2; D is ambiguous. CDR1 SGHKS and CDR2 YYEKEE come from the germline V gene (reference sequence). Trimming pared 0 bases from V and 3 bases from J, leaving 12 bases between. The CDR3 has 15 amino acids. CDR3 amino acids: CASSLEGPGDYGYTF. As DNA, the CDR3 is TGTGCCAGCAGCTTGGAGGGCCCCGGGGACTATGGCTACACCTTC.

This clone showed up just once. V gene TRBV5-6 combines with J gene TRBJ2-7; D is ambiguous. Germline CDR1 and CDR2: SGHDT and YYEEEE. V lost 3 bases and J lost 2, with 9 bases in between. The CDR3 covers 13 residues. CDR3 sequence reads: CASSYTETYEQYF. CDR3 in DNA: TGTGCCAGCAGCTATACAGAGACCTACGAGCAGTACTTC.

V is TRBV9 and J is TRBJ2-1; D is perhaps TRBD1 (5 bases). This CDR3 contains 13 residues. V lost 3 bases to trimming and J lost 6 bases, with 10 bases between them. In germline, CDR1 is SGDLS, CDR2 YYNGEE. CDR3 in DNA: TGTGCCAGCAGCGACGACAGCTTCAATGAGCAGTTCTTC. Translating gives CASSDDSFNEQFF.

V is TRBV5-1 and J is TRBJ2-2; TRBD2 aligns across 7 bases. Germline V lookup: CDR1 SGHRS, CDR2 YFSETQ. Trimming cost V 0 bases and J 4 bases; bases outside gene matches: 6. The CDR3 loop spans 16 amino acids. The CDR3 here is CASSLVATSSTGELFF. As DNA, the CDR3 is TGCGCCAGCAGCTTGGTGGCGACTAGCAGCACCGGGGAGCTGTTTTTT.

CDR3 amino acids: CASSRRQVRGYF. In nucleotides, the CDR3 is TGCGCCAGCAGCCGTCGACAGGTTAGGGGATACTTC. The J gene is TRBJ2-7, the V gene TRBV23-1, with a weak D call TRBD1 (6 bases). TRBV23-1 is an ORF; its function is uncertain. The CDR3 extends over 12 amino acids. The germline V and J ends were trimmed by 6 bases and 13 bases, with 19 bases remaining between them.

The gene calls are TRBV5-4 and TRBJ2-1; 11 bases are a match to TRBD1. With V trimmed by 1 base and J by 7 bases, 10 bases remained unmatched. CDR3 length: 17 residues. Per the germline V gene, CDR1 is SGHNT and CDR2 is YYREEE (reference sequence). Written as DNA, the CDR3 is TGTGCCAGCAGCTTGCGCCCCGGGACAGGGGGATTAAATGAGCAGTTCTTC. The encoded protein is CASSLRPGTGGLNEQFF.

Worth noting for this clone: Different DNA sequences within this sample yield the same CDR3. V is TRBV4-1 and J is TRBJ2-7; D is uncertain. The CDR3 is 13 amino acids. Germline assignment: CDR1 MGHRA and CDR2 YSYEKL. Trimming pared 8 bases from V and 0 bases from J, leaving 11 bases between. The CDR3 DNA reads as TGCGCCAGCTCCAGAGGTACCTCCTACGAGCAGTACTTC. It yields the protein CASSRGTSYEQYF.

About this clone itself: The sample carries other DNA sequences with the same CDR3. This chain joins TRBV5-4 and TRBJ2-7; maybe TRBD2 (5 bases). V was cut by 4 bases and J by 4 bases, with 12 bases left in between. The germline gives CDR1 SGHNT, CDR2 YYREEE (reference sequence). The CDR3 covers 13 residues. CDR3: CASSPGLAYEQYF. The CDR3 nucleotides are TGTGCCAGCAGCCCGGGCCTAGCTTACGAGCAGTACTTC.

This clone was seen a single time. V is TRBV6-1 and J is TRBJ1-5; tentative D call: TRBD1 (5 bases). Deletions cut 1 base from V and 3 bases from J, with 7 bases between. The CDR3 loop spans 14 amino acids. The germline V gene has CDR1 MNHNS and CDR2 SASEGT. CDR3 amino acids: CASSEDRNNQPQHF. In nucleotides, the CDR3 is TGTGCCAGCAGTGAAGACAGGAACAATCAGCCCCAGCATTTT.

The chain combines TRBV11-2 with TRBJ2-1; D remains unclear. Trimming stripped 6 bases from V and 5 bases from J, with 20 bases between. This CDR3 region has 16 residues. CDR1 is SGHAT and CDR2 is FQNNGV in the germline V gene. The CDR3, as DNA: TGTGCCAGCAGTTTTTGGGCGGCTGTTCGGGACAATGAGCAGTTCTTC. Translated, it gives CASSFWAAVRDNEQFF.

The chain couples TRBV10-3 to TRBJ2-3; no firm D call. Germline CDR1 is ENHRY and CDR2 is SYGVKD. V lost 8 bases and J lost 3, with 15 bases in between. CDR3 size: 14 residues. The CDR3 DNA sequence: TGTGCCATCCTGGGTGAAGGGATGACAGATACGCAGTATTTT. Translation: CAILGEGMTDTQYF.

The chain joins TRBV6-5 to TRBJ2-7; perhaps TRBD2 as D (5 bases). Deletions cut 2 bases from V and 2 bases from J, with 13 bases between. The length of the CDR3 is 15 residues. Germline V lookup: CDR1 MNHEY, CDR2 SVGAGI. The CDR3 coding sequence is TGTGCCAGCAGTTACGAGGGTCAGGCCGCCTACGAGCAGTACTTC. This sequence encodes CASSYEGQAAYEQYF.